This T cell receptor beta chain was sequenced during a study of blood T cell repertoires in COVID-19. Study overall: COVID-19 samples from acute and convalescent phases originated in the United States, Italy and Spain.

Authors' analysis steps: Researchers report that nucleated cell counts were estimated from reference gene primer amplification. Sequenced by immunoSEQ multiplex PCR; TCRdb stores in-frame clones only, minus some. The V and J calls and clone size were taken over from that table, and D and trimming were inferred from the DNA. Of approximately 62,000 clones in the sample, 81% were seen once. V was cut by 6 bases and J by 0 bases, with 11 bases left in between. Looked up from germline, CDR1 is KGHSH and CDR2 is LQKENI. This CDR3 has 14 amino acids. V is TRBV18 and J is TRBJ1-1; unclear D gene. Sequenced sample: peripheral blood. The receptor was isolated from an elderly man with acute or convalescent COVID-19. The CDR3 spells CASSRDGLNTEAFF. The CDR3 DNA is TGTGCCAGCTCTCGTGATGGGCTGAACACTGAAGCTTTCTTT.